Described below is a single T cell receptor (beta chain) sequence and its context. This clone was observed a handful of times. Its antigen specificity is not known. There are no base qualities to consult, and no much larger clone falls within one base. The sample originates from a study of cytomegalovirus exposure and HLA in healthy donors (dated 2017 in TCRdb). Turning to the overall study: In an earlier analysis of under 600 of the donors, approximately 260 Gb of sequence data and roughly 100 million unique TCR beta sequences from about 190 million T cells were reported. Typing coverage differed by locus: A, B, C, DRB1 and DQB1 were typed in about 620-630 donors, DQA1 in 522, DPA1 in around 600, and DPB1 in 472. To study patterns of TCR occurrence, a later analysis re-analyzed previously published TCR beta repertoires from more than 550 donors and added high-resolution HLA genotyping. Class I and class II HLA loci were covered by the typing at four-digit resolution. To decide whether each TCR beta V gene segment behaved as functional or pseudogenic, an earlier analysis of approximately 600 of the donors relied on high-throughput TCR beta sequencing. In a later genetic analysis, genome-wide SNP genotypes for about three fifths of the roughly 670 donors were used, and that subset was treated as a discovery cohort. The study used immunosequencing to profile the T cell repertoires of several hundred subjects and linked those repertoires to cytomegalovirus serostatus. Approximately 300 gigabases of sequencing data and roughly 81 million unique TCR sequences made up an early release that covered nearly 650 HLA-typed donors. Because of strong linkage in the cohort, five DR-DQ haplotypes were treated as single units for association and clustering. On average, 235,054 unique TCR beta nucleotide sequences were sequenced per donor among some 420 genotyped donors of the cohort, with 15% to 20% of those sequences being non-productive. All discovery cohort repertoires had been generated using a single sequencing platform. In the later analysis, no new phenotypic data were used to find candidate immune exposures; instead, reliance was placed on TCR beta sequences and their occurrence across donors. The genetic ancestry cluster associated with self-reported Caucasian donors included 70% to 85% of the roughly 360 genotyped donors. Donor age, sex, ethnicity and CMV serostatus were compiled together with the repertoire data. The study combined high-throughput TCR immunosequencing, statistical association of individual TCRs with disease status, and machine learning to predict cytomegalovirus infection status. The study aimed to test whether signatures of past pathogen exposure could be identified by cataloging public T cell receptors. Along with the roughly 710-subject first cohort, a separate validation cohort of over a hundred different subjects was used.

The receptor library was made with the immunoSEQ multiplex PCR assay. The multiplex PCR relied on a mix of 60 forward primers for TCR Vbeta segments and 13 reverse primers for TCR Jbeta segments. Amplification of the CDR3 region of rearranged TCR beta genes was performed with a multiplex PCR assay on genomic DNA. Amplified TCR beta libraries were sequenced as 87-base-pair reads on the Illumina HiSeq System. The authors processed their data as follows. In a later analysis, some 80 million unique TCR beta chains were counted across the roughly 670 repertoires, and about 9.9 million of these chains were shared by at least two donors. A nearest-neighbor algorithm error-corrected the raw reads and collapsed the reads into unique sequences, merging closely related sequences to remove PCR and sequencing errors. To assign V, D and J gene segments, CDR3 sequences were aligned to IMGT reference sequences. For a sequence to be retained, a match of at least six nucleotides to both a V gene segment and a J gene segment was required. Rearrangements were classified as productive when the CDR3 lacked stop codons and remained in frame with V and J, and all other rearrangements were classified as non-productive. CDR3 was defined by IMGT convention, running from the second conserved V-encoded cysteine to the conserved J-encoded phenylalanine. The earlier analysis of about 610 of the donors excluded sequences that lacked an unambiguous match to a single V gene segment. An earlier analysis of just under 600 of the donors called V segments functional above 56.7% productive rearrangements and segregating when the between-donor standard deviation exceeded 5%. To diagnose cytomegalovirus status from the catalog of TCR beta chain sequences, a statistical classification framework was built. In a later analysis, TCR nucleotide sequences were compared against IMGT/GENE-DB human TR gene sequences so that V and J genes could be assigned. Using the TCRdist pipeline, a later analysis assigned CDR3 sequences along with most-parsimonious VDJ recombination scenarios. In a later analysis, each TCR beta chain was defined by its CDR3 amino acid sequence together with its V-gene family, and reads without a unique V-gene family were excluded. In a later analysis, 450 to 600 highly shared, low-generation-probability nucleotide sequences were removed to address suspected cross-contamination and a sequencing artifact. In a later analysis, a clonal expansion index for each public chain was calculated from normalized within-repertoire ranks of inferred template counts. A later analysis computed generation probabilities with a VDJ recombination model fitted to out-of-frame rearrangements, and checked the results against IGoR. In a later analysis, hypergeometric tests were used to score TCR-TCR, TCR-HLA and TCR-CMV co-occurrence, with a repertoire-size bias correction applied to TCR pairs. In a later analysis, false discovery rates were estimated by permuting HLA or CMV assignments 20 times. In a later analysis, co-occurring TCRs were grouped using DBSCAN, with TCRdist sequence similarity added in when clustering inside HLA-allele-positive subsets. For co-occurrence clustering, repertoires with fewer than 30,000 or more than 120,000 public chains were excluded, along with 4 to 6 repertoires with anomalous nucleotide sharing. TCRdb's version of the immuneACCESS table is confined to in-frame rearrangements and falls short of the full clone set. An unresolved V gene accounts for under half of the shortfall where checked; the remainder is of unknown origin. D and trimming come from the DNA, and the V and J calls and clone size come from that table. The sample yields 240,000 or so clones; around 81% were counted once. About 8% of the sample comes from the top ten.

The cohort was made up of 500 to 850 healthy bone marrow donors. All cohort members were sampled while nominally healthy, although unrecorded immune exposures were likely present. The donor tested CMV seropositive and was one of the 289 seropositive cohort members. Each donor provided a peripheral blood sample, and peripheral blood mononuclear cells were used for TCR beta sequencing. The Qiagen DNeasy Blood Extraction Kit was used to extract genomic DNA from the blood cell samples. Clipping removes 3 bases from V and 6 bases from J, with 5 as the unmatched junction base count. From cysteine to phenylalanine, the CDR3 is 13 amino acids long. The sequence is cut down to CDR3 DNA, 39 bases in frame from base 1. Taken from the germline V gene, the CDR1 and CDR2 loops are SGHTA and FQGTGA. Study-wide conclusions, independent of this receptor: Strong co-occurrence of HLA alleles, especially DR and DQ, made assigning TCR associations to individual alleles difficult. The authors suggested that the approach could potentially be generalized to other disease states and immunological phenotypes. In a later analysis, HLA-associated TCR beta chains showed more clonal expansion and lower generation probabilities than non-associated chains that were equally common. Linkage disequilibrium might explain the correlated functional status among segregating V segments, but an unknown experimental factor could not be ruled out. In a later genetic analysis, fewer N-insertions in productive TCRs were reported among donors in an Asian-associated ancestry cluster than the roughly 640-donor mean. Because counts were too low, approximately 18 rarely observed V segments, including chromosome 9 orphons, were excluded from the earlier analysis of roughly 580 of the donors. A cluster of highly shared sequence variants was judged likely to be a technical artifact of the sequencing pipeline. In both the original and validation cohorts, the classifier was reported to diagnose cytomegalovirus status with high specificity and sensitivity. Several of the top co-occurrence clusters appeared to be linked to parvovirus B19, influenza, CMV and Epstein-Barr virus, according to a later analysis. Some IMGT-functional V segments, including TRBV6-2 and TRBV6-3, could not be distinguished by the 87-base-pair reads and were therefore excluded. In the study, 150 to 200 TCR beta chains were listed as associated with cytomegalovirus. A further reported finding was that TCR beta sequences accurately predicted the HLA-A and HLA-B alleles for most subjects in the first cohort. The only immune exposure information available for the cohort was CMV serostatus. Specific HLA alleles were associated with over 15,000 TCR beta sequences at a false discovery rate of 0.05 in a later analysis. In vitro tests confirmed that three of the cytomegalovirus-associated TCR beta chains recognize cytomegalovirus antigens. V-gene and J-gene trimming of TCR beta chains was associated with a missense DCLRE1C variant in a later genetic analysis, and the association was replicated in an independent cohort. The presence/absence analyses assumed that sequencing depth was roughly uniform across donors, and that assumption may not be true. Because HLA typing was unavailable for some donors at each locus, only the typed subset was used in association tests. The cohort was sequenced for TCR beta chains only, and without alpha or paired-chain data the features that could be detected were limited. According to a later analysis, most CMV-associated TCR beta chains appeared to be HLA-restricted, and the HLA associations seemed to be driven largely by CMV exposure. Most TCR sequences were observed very rarely across donors, whereas some public TCRs were present in many individuals. An earlier analysis of roughly 570 of the donors showed that most TCR beta V segments appeared in productive rearrangements either about 90% or about 30% of the time, which broadly matched IMGT annotations. In a later analysis, TCR association rates were found to vary across HLA loci, with the most associated TCRs seen for DRB1 alleles and the fewest for HLA-C alleles.

The source material was PBMCs. The TCR comes from a woman aged 55-70 years in good health and CMV-seropositive. The chain was built from TRBV7-3 and TRBJ2-7, and 7 junction bases match TRBD2. The DNA sequence is TGTGCCAGCAGCTTTACTAGCGTCGGCGAGCAGTACTTC. It specifies CASSFTSVGEQYF.